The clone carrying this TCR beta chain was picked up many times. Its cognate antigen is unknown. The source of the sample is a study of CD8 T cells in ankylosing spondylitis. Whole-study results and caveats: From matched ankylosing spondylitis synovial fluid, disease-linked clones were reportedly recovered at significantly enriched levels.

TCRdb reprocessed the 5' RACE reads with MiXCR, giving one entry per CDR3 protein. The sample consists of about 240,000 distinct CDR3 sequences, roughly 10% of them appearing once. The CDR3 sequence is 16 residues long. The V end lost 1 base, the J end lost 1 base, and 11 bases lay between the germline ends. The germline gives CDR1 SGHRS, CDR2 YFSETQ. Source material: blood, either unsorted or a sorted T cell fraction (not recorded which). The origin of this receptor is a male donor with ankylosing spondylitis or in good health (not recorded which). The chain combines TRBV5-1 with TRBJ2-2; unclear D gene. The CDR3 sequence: CASSLRGAMNTGELFF. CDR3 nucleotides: TGCGCCAGCAGCTTGCGAGGCGCCATGAACACCGGGGAGCTGTTTTTT.